This entry lists 29 T cell receptor beta chains sequenced from one sample in a study of blood T cell repertoires in COVID-19. This table comes from immunoSEQ multiplex PCR, and its TCRdb copy is limited to in-frame clones, with some not included. The table includes 85,000 to 130,000 clones, 80% to 90% detected once. Sequencing was done on a sample of PBMCs or T cells enriched from blood (not recorded which). The source is a woman aged 45-65 years who had recovered from COVID-19.

V gene TRBV11-2 combines with J gene TRBJ2-3; 11 bases match TRBD1. The CDR3 loop spans 17 amino acids. Germline loops: CDR1 SGHAT, CDR2 FQNNGV. The ends lost 4 bases at V and 5 bases at J; junction bases unmatched: 11. CDR3 DNA: TGTGCCAGCAGCTACTGGCCGGGACAGGGGGTTCTAGATACGCAGTATTTT. It specifies CASSYWPGQGVLDTQYF.

The chain carries TRBV9 and TRBJ1-1, with TRBD1 identical over 8 bases. The V gene's germline CDR1 is SGDLS and CDR2 YYNGEE. V trimming: 3 bases; J trimming: 0 bases; junction bases outside the gene matches: 7. The CDR3 sequence is 16 residues long. In DNA, the CDR3 is TGTGCCAGCAGCGCCGGGACAGGCCTTATGAACACTGAAGCTTTCTTT. As protein: CASSAGTGLMNTEAFF.

Written as DNA, the CDR3 is TGTGCCAGCAGCCAAGGGGACAGGGCTTACGAGCAGTACTTC. Amino acids: CASSQGDRAYEQYF. The genes are TRBV3-1 (or the pseudogene TRBV3-2) and TRBJ2-7, with TRBD1 identical over 9 bases. The germline CDR1 and CDR2 sequences are LGHDT and YNNKEL (reference sequence). CDR3 size: 14 residues. Losses at the gene ends were 1 base for V and 4 bases for J; bases not matched to a gene: 2.

This sequence joins TRBV28 and TRBJ2-2, with 7 bases fitting TRBD1. The germline V gene encodes CDR1 MDHEN and CDR2 SYDVKM. CDR3 length: 16 residues. J gave up 1 base and V 3 bases, and 5 bases lay outside the gene matches. The CDR3 protein is CASSFDWTGNTGELFF. Here the CDR3 DNA reads TGTGCCAGCAGTTTTGATTGGACAGGGAACACCGGGGAGCTGTTTTTT.

This clone appeared once. This rearrangement joins TRBV7-9 to TRBJ2-3; D call uncertain. Per the germline V gene, CDR1 is SEHNR and CDR2 is FQNEAQ (reference sequence). The CDR3 consists of 16 residues. Trimming removed 4 bases from V and 2 bases from J, with 16 bases in between. In DNA, the CDR3 is TGTGCCAGCAGCTCCCGACAAGCCGATCCCACAGATACGCAGTATTTT. As protein: CASSSRQADPTDTQYF.

This sequence joins TRBV18 and TRBJ1-3; 7 positions agree with TRBD1. J was trimmed by 16 bases and V by 2 bases; bases with no gene match: 26. The germline V gene has CDR1 KGHSH and CDR2 LQKENI. The CDR3 covers 18 residues. In nucleotides, the CDR3 is TGTGCCAGCTCACCATGGGACAGAGCGCCCCAGCGCCCCTCGCAGTGGTATTTT. Encoded protein: CASSPWDRAPQRPSQWYF.

This chain uses TRBV19 with TRBJ1-5; D might be TRBD1 (5 bases). Trimming left V 3 bases short and J 1 base short, with 13 bases between. The CDR3 runs to 16 residues. The germline CDR1 and CDR2 sequences are LNHDA and SQIVND (reference sequence). The DNA for the CDR3 is TGTGCCAGTAGTATGGTCGGAGGGGCCAGCAATCAGCCCCAGCATTTT. This translates into CASSMVGGASNQPQHF.

The V and J genes are TRBV7-9 and TRBJ2-2; TRBD1 matches at 7 bases. This CDR3 region has 15 residues. Trimming at V came to 7 bases and at J to 0 bases, leaving 5 bases not matched to a gene. Looked up from germline, CDR1 is SEHNR and CDR2 is FQNEAQ (reference sequence). DNA for the CDR3: TGTGCCAGCACCCTGACAGGGACGAACACCGGGGAGCTGTTTTTT. Protein sequence: CASTLTGTNTGELFF.

The gene calls are TRBV3-1 (or the pseudogene TRBV3-2) and TRBJ2-7; weak D call: TRBD1 (6 bases). Looked up from germline, CDR1 is LGHDT and CDR2 is YNNKEL (reference sequence). V gave up 5 bases and J gave up 1 base, with 12 bases separating them. This CDR3 comprises 14 residues. The CDR3 DNA follows: TGTGCCAGCAGCTCACGAGACAGGTCCTACGAGCAGTACTTC. This translates into CASSSRDRSYEQYF.

The gene calls are TRBV28 and TRBJ2-3; D may be TRBD1 (6 bases). The germline V and J ends were trimmed by 8 bases and 1 base, with 7 bases remaining between them. Germline CDR1 reads MDHEN; CDR2 reads SYDVKM. The CDR3 is made up of 12 amino acids. CDR3 bases: TGTGCCAGCCAGGGGCGCACAGATACGCAGTATTTT. This codes for CASQGRTDTQYF.

The chain is built from TRBV5-1 and TRBJ2-5; 8 bases map to TRBD2. CDR1 and CDR2 (germline): SGHRS, YFSETQ. This CDR3 contains 16 residues. With V trimmed by 0 bases and J by 2 bases, 6 bases remained unmatched. CDR3 coding DNA: TGCGCCAGCAGCTTGGCAAACGGGGGGGTACAAGAGACCCAGTACTTC. It specifies CASSLANGGVQETQYF. Looking up the rest from reference TRBV5-1 and TRBJ2-5 gives the full variable domain: KAGVTQTPRYLIKTRGQQVTLSCSPISGHRSVSWYQQTPGQGLQFLFEYFSETQRNKGNFPGRFSGRQFSNSRSEMNVSTLELGDSALYLCASSLANGGVQETQYFGPGTRLLVL.

This sequence joins TRBV28 and TRBJ2-3, with 7 bases aligning to TRBD1. Per the germline V gene, CDR1 is MDHEN and CDR2 is SYDVKM. This CDR3 is 15 amino acids long. V shed 3 bases, J shed 5 bases, and the junction held 8 bases outside the gene matches. CDR3 sequence (DNA): TGTGCCAGCAGTTTTTACGTTAGGGGGCGAGATACGCAGTATTTT. It translates to CASSFYVRGRDTQYF.

The V call is TRBV27, the J call TRBJ2-1; 9 bases align to TRBD2. The CDR3 has 16 amino acids. The germline V gene encodes CDR1 MNHEY and CDR2 SMNVEV (reference sequence). The V gene end was trimmed by 0 bases and the J gene end by 1 base; junction bases not matched to a gene: 1. CDR3 bases: TGTGCCAGCAGTTTATCTAGCGGGGGATCCTACAATGAGCAGTTCTTC. Encoded protein: CASSLSSGGSYNEQFF.

This clone was seen just once. The V call is TRBV12-3 or TRBV12-4, the J call TRBJ2-3, with 7 bases lining up with TRBD1. Germline trimming cut 6 bases from V and 7 bases from J; bases unmatched to any gene: 4. This CDR3 comprises 12 residues. CDR3 coding DNA: TGTGCCAGCAGCACCAGGGGGAATACGCAGTATTTT. It codes for CASSTRGNTQYF.

V is TRBV2 and J is TRBJ1-2, with TRBD1 matching 10 bases. CDR1 is SNHLY, CDR2 FYNNEI, per germline. V shed 5 bases and J 4 bases; nucleotides not matched to a gene: 4. The CDR3 extends over 14 amino acids. CDR3 residues: CASSPRDRGYGYTF. The CDR3 nucleotides are TGTGCCAGCAGTCCCCGGGACAGGGGCTATGGCTACACCTTC.

J is TRBJ2-7 and V is TRBV18; the D gene is possibly TRBD1 (5 bases). In germline, CDR1 is KGHSH, CDR2 LQKENI. V lost 3 bases, J lost 5 bases, and 17 bases lay in between. The CDR3 totals 15 residues. CDR3 coding DNA: TGTGCCAGCTCACCTCTCCCAGGGCGAACGAACGAGCAGTACTTC. Translating gives CASSPLPGRTNEQYF.

This chain uses TRBV7-9 with TRBJ2-1; weak D call: TRBD2 (5 bases). The CDR3 loop spans 16 amino acids. V shed 5 bases and J shed 1 base, with 15 bases lying between them. The germline CDR1 and CDR2 sequences are SEHNR and FQNEAQ (reference sequence). The CDR3 reads CASSDALGGSYNEQFF. CDR3 coding DNA: TGTGCCAGCAGCGACGCTTTAGGCGGGTCCTACAATGAGCAGTTCTTC.

DNA for the CDR3: TGCGCCAGCAGCTCAACGGGACAGAATTCACCCCTCCACTTT. Its protein product is CASSSTGQNSPLHF. The chain has TRBV5-1 and TRBJ1-6; 7 bases line up with TRBD1. The germline gives CDR1 SGHRS, CDR2 YFSETQ. The CDR3 covers 14 residues. J gave up 7 bases and V 3 bases, and 4 bases lay outside the gene matches.

This chain's CDR3 is CATCGTSGDYANTGELFF. CDR3 coding DNA: TGTGCCACCTGCGGGACTAGCGGGGATTATGCGAACACCGGGGAGCTGTTTTTT. The genes are TRBV24-1 and TRBJ2-2; 13 bases align to TRBD2. Germline V gene data show CDR1 as KGHDR and CDR2 as SFDVKD. Unmatched junction bases numbered 9, after V lost 9 bases and J lost 0 bases. The CDR3 spans 18 residues.

The chain couples TRBV5-6 to TRBJ2-5, with 10 bases fitting TRBD2. The CDR3 loop spans 13 amino acids. Germline lookup yields CDR1 SGHDT and CDR2 YYEEEE. The V and J ends lost 4 bases and 4 bases, in that order; junction bases with no gene match: 1. The CDR3 here is CASSRLAGETQYF. The CDR3 DNA is TGTGCCAGCAGCCGACTAGCGGGAGAGACCCAGTACTTC.

The chain uses TRBV27 and TRBJ1-6, with D maybe TRBD1 (5 bases). Trimming shortened V by 0 bases and J by 5 bases, and 11 bases separated the two germline ends. Germline V CDR1 and CDR2: MNHEY, SMNVEV (reference sequence). The CDR3 sequence is 16 residues long. The CDR3 DNA reads TGTGCCAGCAGTTTATCGGGGGGTAAGAATAATTCACCCCTCCACTTT. This encodes CASSLSGGKNNSPLHF.

This chain connects TRBV6-4 to TRBJ2-6, with D perhaps matching TRBD2 (7 bases). Germline assignment: CDR1 MRHNA and CDR2 SNTAGT. The CDR3 is 19 amino acids. V dropped 2 bases and J dropped 2 bases, with 19 bases sitting between them. The CDR3 nucleotides are TGTGCCAGCAGTGACCCGAAGGGGGGGCCGTGGGCTGGGGCCAACGTCCTGACTTTC. This encodes CASSDPKGGPWAGANVLTF.

This rearrangement joins TRBV9 to TRBJ2-3; possible D gene TRBD1, 5 bases. The germline CDR1 and CDR2 sequences are SGDLS and YYNGEE. The V end was cut by 0 bases, the J end by 6 bases, with 11 bases between. This CDR3 contains 14 residues. The CDR3 nucleotides are TGTGCCAGCAGCGTAGGCCCTTCAGGGGATACGCAGTATTTT. As protein: CASSVGPSGDTQYF. The full variable domain, with the rest looked up from reference TRBV9 and TRBJ2-3, is DSGVTQTPKHLITATGQRVTLRCSPRSGDLSVYWYQQSLDQGLQFLIQYYNGEERAKGNILERFSAQQFPDLHSELNLSSLELGDSALYFCASSVGPSGDTQYFGPGTRLTVL.

In DNA, the CDR3 is TGTGCCACCAGTGATTCCCAACTAACAGGGGGACGGGAAAAACTGTTTTTT. It specifies CATSDSQLTGGREKLFF. The chain carries TRBV24-1 and TRBJ1-4, with 8 bases matching TRBD1. Germline lookup yields CDR1 KGHDR and CDR2 SFDVKD. After removal of 2 bases from V and 8 bases from J, the junction contained 12 bases not matched to a gene. This CDR3 spans 17 amino acids.

V usage is TRBV6-6 and J usage is TRBJ1-4; tentative D call: TRBD1 (6 bases). V gave up 7 bases and J gave up 0 bases, with 15 bases separating them. The CDR3 covers 16 residues. The germline CDR1 and CDR2 sequences are MNHNY and SVGAGI (reference sequence). The CDR3 coding sequence is TGTGCCAGCAATAATAAGGGGGATGCAACTAATGAAAAACTGTTTTTT. It encodes CASNNKGDATNEKLFF.

In its sample, this clone was seen a few times. The CDR3 loop reads CASSFRRKERNQPQHF. The CDR3 coding sequence is TGTGCCAGCAGTTTCCGGAGGAAAGAAAGGAATCAGCCCCAGCATTTT. The chain links TRBV27 to TRBJ1-5; D remains unclear. CDR3 size: 16 residues. Germline CDR1 and CDR2: MNHEY and SMNVEV (reference sequence). V lost 3 bases to trimming and J lost 4 bases, with 16 bases between them.

This clone has only one observation. The V call is TRBV7-3, the J call TRBJ2-7, with TRBD1 matching 8 bases. The CDR3 runs to 15 residues. J was trimmed by 3 bases and V by 0 bases; bases with no gene match: 4. Germline V gives CDR1 SGHTA, CDR2 FQGTGA. The CDR3 nucleotides are TGTGCCAGCAGCTTAACTGGACAGGGTTACTACGAGCAGTACTTC. Its translation: CASSLTGQGYYEQYF.

This clone appeared a single time. V gene TRBV7-3 combines with J gene TRBJ2-3; D possibly corresponds to TRBD1 (7 bases). This CDR3 is built from 14 residues. Germline V gene sequence: CDR1 SGHTA, CDR2 FQGTGA. V was cut by 5 bases and J by 4 bases, with 13 bases left in between. The CDR3 region is CASSRTGGADTQYF. The CDR3 DNA reads TGTGCCAGCAGCCGGACAGGAGGGGCAGATACGCAGTATTTT.

This chain connects TRBV11-3 to TRBJ2-3; TRBD2 agrees at 12 bases. CDR1 and CDR2 from the germline V gene are SGHNT and YENEEA. With V trimmed by 5 bases and J by 4 bases, 7 bases remained unmatched. The CDR3 length is 16 residues. The DNA for the CDR3 is TGTGCCAGCAGCCTGCGGACTAGCGGGATTGCAGATACGCAGTATTTT. The encoded protein is CASSLRTSGIADTQYF.